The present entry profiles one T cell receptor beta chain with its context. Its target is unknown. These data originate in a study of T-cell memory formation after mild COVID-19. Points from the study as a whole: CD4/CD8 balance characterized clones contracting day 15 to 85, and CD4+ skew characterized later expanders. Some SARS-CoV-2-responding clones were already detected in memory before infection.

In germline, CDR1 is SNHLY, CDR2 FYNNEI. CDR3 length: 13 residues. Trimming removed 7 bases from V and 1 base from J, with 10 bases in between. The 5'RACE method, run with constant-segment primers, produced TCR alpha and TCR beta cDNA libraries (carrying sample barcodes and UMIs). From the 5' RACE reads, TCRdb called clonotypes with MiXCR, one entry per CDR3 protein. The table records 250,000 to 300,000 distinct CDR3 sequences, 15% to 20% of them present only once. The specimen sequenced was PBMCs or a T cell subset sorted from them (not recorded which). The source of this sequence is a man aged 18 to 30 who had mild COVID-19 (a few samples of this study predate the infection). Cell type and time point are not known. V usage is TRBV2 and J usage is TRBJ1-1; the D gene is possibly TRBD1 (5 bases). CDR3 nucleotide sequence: TGTGCCAGCACCGGGGCTGGGAACACTGAAGCTTTCTTT. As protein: CASTGAGNTEAFF.